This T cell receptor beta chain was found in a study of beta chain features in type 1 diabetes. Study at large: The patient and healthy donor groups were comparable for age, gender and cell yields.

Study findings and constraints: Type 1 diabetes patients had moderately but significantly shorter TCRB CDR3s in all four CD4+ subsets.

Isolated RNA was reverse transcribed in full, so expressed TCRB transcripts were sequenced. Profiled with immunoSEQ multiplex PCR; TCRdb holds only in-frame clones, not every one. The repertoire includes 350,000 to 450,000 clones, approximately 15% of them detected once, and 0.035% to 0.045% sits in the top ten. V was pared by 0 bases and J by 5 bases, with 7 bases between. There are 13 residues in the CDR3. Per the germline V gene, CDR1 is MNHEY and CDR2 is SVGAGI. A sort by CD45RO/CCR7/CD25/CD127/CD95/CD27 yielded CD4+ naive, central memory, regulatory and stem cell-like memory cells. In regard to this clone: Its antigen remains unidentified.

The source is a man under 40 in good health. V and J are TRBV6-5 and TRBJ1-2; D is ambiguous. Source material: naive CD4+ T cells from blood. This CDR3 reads CASSYSLQYGYTF. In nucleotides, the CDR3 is TGTGCCAGCAGTTACTCGTTACAGTATGGCTACACCTTC.